This T cell receptor (beta chain) was found in a study of cytomegalovirus exposure and HLA in healthy donors (dated by TCRdb to the late 2010s). In the study overall: According to an earlier analysis of 587 of the donors, 150 million to 200 million T cells yielded approximately 120 million unique TCR beta sequences and around 280 Gb of sequence data. The number of typed donors differed by locus: about 620-640 for A, B, C, DRB1 and DQB1; approximately 520 for DQA1; approximately 610 for DPA1; and approximately 450 for DPB1. In a later genetic analysis, genome-wide SNP genotypes for about three fifths of the 666 donors were used, and that subset was treated as a discovery cohort. A handful of DR-DQ haplotypes were handled as single units for association and clustering because linkage in the cohort was strong. Every discovery cohort repertoire had been produced on one sequencing platform. Both class I and class II loci were covered by HLA typing, at four-digit resolution. To decide whether each TCR beta V gene segment behaved as functional or pseudogenic, an earlier analysis of approximately 620 of the donors relied on high-throughput TCR beta sequencing. To study patterns of TCR occurrence, a later analysis re-analyzed previously published TCR beta repertoires from 600 to 750 donors and added high-resolution HLA genotyping. The study used immunosequencing to profile the T cell repertoires of 600 to 850 subjects and linked those repertoires to cytomegalovirus serostatus. Among the roughly 390 genotyped donors, approximately 82% belonged to the genetic ancestry cluster associated with self-reported Caucasian donors. To predict cytomegalovirus infection status, the study brought together high-throughput TCR immunosequencing, statistical association of individual TCRs with disease status, and machine learning. Alongside the repertoire data, information on donor age, sex, ethnicity and CMV serostatus was compiled. Across approximately 400 genotyped donors of the cohort, an average of roughly 250,000 unique TCR beta nucleotide sequences per donor were sequenced, and approximately 17% of those sequences were non-productive. An early release covering roughly 600 HLA-typed donors comprised about 300 gigabases of sequencing data and around 80 million unique TCR sequences. Along with the approximately 700-subject first cohort, a separate validation cohort of over a hundred different subjects was used. The study aimed to test whether cataloging public T cell receptors could reveal signatures of past pathogen exposure. Rather than drawing on any new phenotypic data, the later analysis identified candidate immune exposures from TCR beta sequences and the way those sequences occurred across donors.

Beyond this particular receptor, the publication reports: Most TCR sequences were seen in very few donors, while some public TCRs were found in many individuals. When HLA alleles, especially DR and DQ, strongly co-occurred, attributing TCR associations to individual alleles was difficult. Because HLA typing was unavailable for some donors at each locus, only the typed subset was used in association tests. According to the authors, the approach could potentially be generalized to other disease states and immunological phenotypes. In a later analysis, HLA-associated TCR beta chains were found to be more clonally expanded and to have lower generation probabilities than equally common non-associated chains. According to a later analysis, TCR association rates differed among HLA loci, with DRB1 alleles showing the most associated TCRs and HLA-C alleles showing the fewest. In an earlier analysis of approximately 590 of the donors, most TCR beta V segments appeared in productive rearrangements about 87% or about 30% of the time, broadly matching IMGT annotations. According to a later analysis, most CMV-associated TCR beta chains appeared to be HLA-restricted, and the HLA associations seemed to be driven largely by CMV exposure. A later analysis associated about 17,000 TCR beta sequences with specific HLA alleles at a false discovery rate of 0.05. A further reported finding was that TCR beta sequences accurately predicted the HLA-A and HLA-B alleles for most subjects in the first cohort. Because counts were too low, more than 15 rarely observed V segments, including chromosome 9 orphons, were excluded from the earlier analysis of around 640 of the donors. Linkage disequilibrium might explain the correlated functional status among segregating V segments, but an unknown experimental factor could not be ruled out. For the cohort, immune exposure information was limited to CMV serostatus. V-gene and J-gene trimming of TCR beta chains was associated with a missense DCLRE1C variant in a later genetic analysis, and the association was replicated in an independent cohort. The study listed approximately 150 TCR beta chains as associated with cytomegalovirus. A cluster of highly shared sequence variants was judged likely to be a technical artifact of the sequencing pipeline. In a later analysis, several top co-occurrence clusters were reported to appear linked to parvovirus B19, influenza, CMV and Epstein-Barr virus. Some IMGT-functional V segments, including TRBV6-2 and TRBV6-3, could not be told apart with the 87-base-pair reads, so those segments were excluded. Sequencing depth was assumed to be roughly uniform across donors in the presence/absence analyses, though that assumption may not hold. A few of the identified cytomegalovirus-associated TCR beta chains were confirmed in vitro to be specific for cytomegalovirus antigens. The cohort was sequenced for TCR beta chains only, and without alpha or paired-chain data the features that could be detected were limited. In a later genetic analysis, fewer N-insertions in productive TCRs were reported among donors in an Asian-associated ancestry cluster than the roughly 700-donor mean. The classifier was reported to diagnose cytomegalovirus status with high specificity and sensitivity in both the original cohort and the validation cohort.

Library preparation used the immunoSEQ multiplex PCR assay. For the multiplex PCR, a mixture combining 60 forward primers for TCR Vbeta segments and 13 reverse primers for TCR Jbeta segments was used. A multiplex PCR assay on genomic DNA amplified the CDR3 region of rearranged TCR beta genes. The amplified TCR beta libraries were sequenced on the Illumina HiSeq System as 87-base-pair reads. The original pipeline was this. Across the 500 to 750 repertoires, a later analysis counted tens of millions of unique TCR beta chains, approximately 12 million of which were shared by at least two donors. A nearest-neighbor algorithm error-corrected the raw reads and collapsed the reads into unique sequences, merging closely related sequences to remove PCR and sequencing errors. CDR3 sequences were aligned to IMGT reference sequences to assign V, D and J gene segments. For a sequence to be retained, a match of at least six nucleotides to both a V gene segment and a J gene segment was required. A rearrangement was called productive if the CDR3 had no stop codons and remained in frame with V and J, and every other rearrangement was called non-productive. CDR3 was defined according to IMGT convention as the region running from the second conserved V-encoded cysteine to the conserved J-encoded phenylalanine. The earlier analysis of some 540 of the donors excluded any sequence lacking an unambiguous match to a single V gene segment. In an earlier analysis of several hundred of the donors, a V segment was called functional when productive rearrangements were above 56.7%, and segregating when the standard deviation between donors exceeded 5%. A statistical classification framework was built for diagnosing cytomegalovirus status from the catalog of TCR beta chain sequences. V and J gene assignment, in a later analysis, came from comparing TCR nucleotide sequences with IMGT/GENE-DB human TR gene sequences. Using the TCRdist pipeline, a later analysis assigned CDR3 sequences along with most-parsimonious VDJ recombination scenarios. A later analysis defined each TCR beta chain by its CDR3 amino acid sequence plus V-gene family, and excluded reads lacking a unique V-gene family. As a way to deal with suspected cross-contamination and a sequencing artifact, a later analysis dropped roughly 620 nucleotide sequences that were highly shared and had low generation probability. For each public chain, a later analysis derived a clonal expansion index from normalized ranks of inferred template counts within each repertoire. A later analysis computed generation probabilities with a VDJ recombination model fitted to out-of-frame rearrangements, and checked the results against IGoR. Hypergeometric tests were used in a later analysis to score TCR-TCR, TCR-HLA and TCR-CMV co-occurrence, with a repertoire-size bias correction applied to the TCR pairs. A later analysis estimated false discovery rates by permuting HLA or CMV assignments 20 times. In a later analysis, co-occurring TCRs were grouped with DBSCAN, and TCRdist sequence similarity was added when clustering was performed within HLA-allele-positive subsets. Repertoires with fewer than 30,000 or more than 120,000 public chains, plus five repertoires with anomalous nucleotide sharing, were excluded from co-occurrence clustering. Sourced from immuneACCESS, this table was stored by TCRdb with only in-frame sequences that have V and J called. A share of the clones is absent; for the studies checked, an unresolved V gene accounts for under half, and the remainder has no known explanation. Clone size and V and J calls were adopted from that table, with D and trimming inferred from the DNA. The sample's table lists a count of over 70,000 clones. Of the sample, around 5% is held by the ten largest clones.

The cohort comprised some 730 healthy bone marrow donors. Cohort members were all nominally healthy when sampled, although unrecorded immune exposures were likely present. The donor tested CMV seropositive and was one of the 289 seropositive cohort members. Every donor gave a peripheral blood sample, and the peripheral blood mononuclear cells from that sample were used for TCR beta sequencing. The Qiagen DNeasy Blood Extraction Kit was used to extract genomic DNA from the blood cell samples. About this clone itself: No cognate antigen has been identified for it.

Per the germline V gene (reference sequence), SEHNR is the CDR1 and FQNEAQ is the CDR2. The CDR3 has 16 amino acids, counting the end cysteine and phenylalanine. Only the CDR3 portion is preserved as DNA: 48 bases, with reading frame beginning at the first base. After removal of 5 bases from V and 4 bases from J, the junction retains 9 bases not matched to a gene. This TCR was recovered from a woman aged 40 to 49 in good health and CMV-seropositive. Recombination connected TRBV7-9 to TRBJ1-5, and 9 junction bases match TRBD1. The sample comprised PBMCs. The CDR3 is CASSQYSGTGNQPQHF. The nucleotide sequence is given as TGTGCCAGCAGCCAGTACTCCGGGACAGGGAATCAGCCCCAGCATTTT.